A single sample is the source of the 9 T cell receptor beta chains below, sequenced in a study of blood T cell repertoires in COVID-19 (dated by TCRdb to the early 2020s). Library preparation was by the immunoSEQ multiplex PCR assay. The immuneACCESS repertoire file appears here via TCRdb, limited to in-frame rearrangements. These files lack a portion of the clones; in checked studies, under half of the deficit traces to unresolved V genes, and the cause of the others is not known. Counted in this sample were around 130,000 clones; about 85% of them appeared once. Around 2.3% of the sample lies in the top ten. Specimen: peripheral blood. The receptor source for this set is a human donor with COVID-19, enrolled during active disease. The donor label of this sample is uncertain.

The chain recombines TRBV19 with TRBJ1-4, with D tentatively TRBD1 (6 bases). The germline V and J ends were trimmed by 7 bases and 2 bases, with 20 bases remaining between them. The CDR3 is 17 residues long. The V gene's germline CDR1 is LNHDA and CDR2 SQIVND (reference sequence). The CDR3 sequence: CASTLVGARGTNEKLFF. The DNA for the CDR3 is TGTGCCAGTACTCTAGTGGGGGCGCGGGGGACTAATGAAAAACTGTTTTTT.

This clone was seen only once. The V call is TRBV29-1, the J call TRBJ2-2, with D perhaps TRBD1 or TRBD2 (6 bases each). V lost 7 bases to trimming and J lost 3 bases, with 15 bases between them. This CDR3 region has 14 residues. Germline CDR1 and CDR2: SQVTM and ANQGSEA. Here the CDR3 DNA reads TGCAGCGCAGGGGACTCCCTGGACACCGGGGAGCTGTTTTTT. The encoded protein is CSAGDSLDTGELFF.

V usage is TRBV11-2 and J usage is TRBJ1-2, with D unresolved. The germline gives CDR1 SGHAT, CDR2 FQNNGV. The CDR3 is 13 amino acids. V was cut by 4 bases and J by 8 bases, with 14 bases left in between. CDR3 nucleotide sequence: TGTGCCAGCAGCTCACTGTATACTCGGGGCTACACCTTC. Translated, it gives CASSSLYTRGYTF.

V is TRBV15 and J is TRBJ2-5; D is unresolved. The germline V and J ends were trimmed by 0 bases and 2 bases, with 10 bases remaining between them. Germline assignment: CDR1 LNHNV and CDR2 YYDKDF (reference sequence). The CDR3 runs 15 residues. CDR3 protein: CATSRDSGAQETQYF. DNA for the CDR3: TGTGCCACCAGCAGAGATAGTGGAGCTCAAGAGACCCAGTACTTC.

This chain joins TRBV6-5 and TRBJ1-1; maybe TRBD1 (5 bases). This CDR3 comprises 15 residues. With 6 bases removed from V and 1 base from J, the gap between germline ends came to 15 bases. In germline, CDR1 is MNHEY, CDR2 SVGAGI. CDR3 region: CASSPRGSRNTEAFF. CDR3 sequence (DNA): TGTGCCAGCAGCCCCCGGGGGTCGCGGAACACTGAAGCTTTCTTT.

V gene TRBV11-2 combines with J gene TRBJ1-3; weak D call: TRBD1 (6 bases). Germline-derived CDR1 and CDR2 are SGHAT and FQNNGV. The CDR3 covers 15 residues. V lost 6 bases to trimming and J lost 4 bases, with 16 bases between them. In DNA form, the CDR3 reads TGTGCCAGCAGTCCAGGGGAGGGCCCAGGAAACACCATATATTTT. It encodes CASSPGEGPGNTIYF.

V gene TRBV2 combines with J gene TRBJ1-2; D is undetermined. Deletions cut 7 bases from V and 4 bases from J, with 16 bases between. The CDR3 totals 14 residues. Germline CDR1 SNHLY, CDR2 FYNNEI. CDR3 in amino acids: CASTLRLVGYGYTF. In DNA, the CDR3 is TGTGCCAGCACACTGAGACTTGTTGGCTATGGCTACACCTTC.

V usage is TRBV5-1 and J usage is TRBJ1-2, with 11 bases fitting TRBD1. Germline assignment: CDR1 SGHRS and CDR2 YFSETQ. V trimming: 4 bases; J trimming: 6 bases; junction bases outside the gene matches: 8. The CDR3 extends over 15 amino acids. CDR3 sequence: CASSAGTGGEDGYTF. DNA for the CDR3: TGCGCCAGCAGCGCCGGGACAGGGGGTGAAGATGGCTACACCTTC. The whole variable domain, remainder taken from reference TRBV5-1 and TRBJ1-2, is KAGVTQTPRYLIKTRGQQVTLSCSPISGHRSVSWYQQTPGQGLQFLFEYFSETQRNKGNFPGRFSGRQFSNSRSEMNVSTLELGDSALYLCASSAGTGGEDGYTFGSGTRLTVV.

The V gene is TRBV7-2, the J gene TRBJ2-1; 8 bases line up with TRBD2. Per germline, CDR1 SGHTA and CDR2 FQGNSA. J lost 3 bases, V lost 0 bases, and 1 base had no gene match. CDR3 length: 15 residues. The CDR3, as DNA: TGTGCCAGCAGCTTAGCACTAGCGGTCTACAATGAGCAGTTCTTC. This sequence encodes CASSLALAVYNEQFF.